These T cell receptor beta chains were read from a single sample in a study of T cells after yellow fever vaccination. MiXCR, applied by TCRdb to the 5' RACE reads, yields one record per CDR3 protein. Among about 550,000 distinct CDR3 sequences listed, roughly 19% were seen once. The input for sequencing was PBMCs, taken 15 days after the yellow fever booster vaccination. These receptors all come from a man younger than 45 who received the YFV17D yellow fever vaccine. CDR3s include the opening cysteine and the closing phenylalanine or tryptophan. The D gene is left open where the match is weak. Size is stated for part of the rows, as once, few or many counts, or as a class when the clone is expanded.

abundance,j_gene,v_gene,d_gene,CDR3aa,CDR3nt
few,TRBJ2-1,TRBV3-1,TRBD2,CASSRLAGNEQFF,TGTGCCAGCAGCCGACTAGCGGGTAATGAGCAGTTCTTC
few,TRBJ2-3,TRBV7-8,.,CASSHRPGTATDTQYF,TGTGCCAGCAGCCACCGACCAGGAACCGCCACAGATACGCAGTATTTT
.,TRBJ2-1,TRBV29-1,TRBD2,CSVVFWEGRYNEQFF,TGCAGCGTTGTGTTTTGGGAGGGCCGCTACAATGAGCAGTTCTTC
few,TRBJ2-1,TRBV2,.,CASSAWGARNEQFF,TGTGCCAGCAGTGCATGGGGCGCGAGGAATGAGCAGTTCTTC
many,TRBJ1-5,TRBV10-3,.,CAISESRQGPNQPQHF,TGTGCCATCAGTGAGTCAAGGCAGGGACCTAATCAGCCCCAGCATTTT
.,TRBJ2-5,TRBV7-9,TRBD1,CASSSPGQGEETQYF,TGTGCCAGCAGCTCACCGGGACAGGGAGAGGAGACCCAGTACTTC
.,TRBJ2-3,TRBV15,.,CATSRGPSAPSTDTQYF,TGTGCCACCAGCAGAGGCCCTAGCGCCCCTAGCACAGATACGCAGTATTTT
.,TRBJ2-5,TRBV5-1,.,CASSPTVLQETQYF,TGCGCCAGCAGCCCGACAGTCCTCCAAGAGACCCAGTACTTC
.,TRBJ1-1,TRBV2,TRBD1,CASSGRTGMNTEAFF,TGTGCCAGCAGTGGCAGGACAGGGATGAACACTGAAGCTTTCTTT
few,TRBJ1-2,TRBV5-1,.,CASSVEQGSYGYTF,TGCGCCAGCAGTGTGGAGCAGGGTAGCTATGGCTACACCTTC
.,TRBJ1-2,TRBV4-3,.,CASSPLGGNYGYTF,TGCGCCAGCAGCCCCCTGGGGGGAAACTATGGCTACACCTTC
.,TRBJ2-7,TRBV6-2/TRBV6-3,.,CASSYYSEYYEQYF,TGTGCCAGCAGTTACTACAGCGAATACTACGAGCAGTACTTC
few,TRBJ2-2,TRBV6-2/TRBV6-3,.,CASSYSSASARFANTGELFF,TGTGCCAGCAGTTACTCGAGTGCTAGCGCAAGATTCGCGAACACCGGGGAGCTGTTTTTT
once,TRBJ2-5,TRBV28,TRBD1,CASSKTGFATQYF,TGTGCCAGCAGTAAGACAGGGTTCGCGACCCAGTACTTC
.,TRBJ2-3,TRBV6-1,TRBD2,CASSANGGLAVTDTQYF,TGTGCCAGCAGTGCAAACGGGGGACTAGCGGTCACAGATACGCAGTATTTT
.,TRBJ2-3,TRBV30,TRBD2,CAWSVGLAPTDTQYF,TGTGCCTGGAGTGTGGGACTAGCCCCCACAGATACGCAGTATTTT
.,TRBJ2-3,TRBV7-8,.,CASSLEVGWGADTQYF,TGTGCCAGCAGCTTAGAGGTTGGGTGGGGCGCAGATACGCAGTATTTT
few,TRBJ2-7,TRBV18,.,CASSRAGPIREQYF,TGTGCCAGCTCACGGGCAGGACCCATTCGAGAGCAGTACTTC
.,TRBJ1-1,TRBV19,TRBD1,CASSTHRGQTEAFF,TGTGCCAGTAGTACGCACAGGGGGCAGACTGAAGCTTTCTTT
.,TRBJ2-1,TRBV20-1,.,CSADRTPRNPTF,TGCAGTGCTGACAGGACCCCCCGAAACCCTACATTC
.,TRBJ2-1,TRBV10-3,TRBD2,CAISSQRENNEQFF,TGTGCCATCAGTTCTCAGCGGGAGAACAATGAGCAGTTCTTC
.,TRBJ2-1,TRBV6-2/TRBV6-3,.,CAASSSVYNEQFF,TGTGCCGCGAGCAGTTCAGTCTACAATGAGCAGTTCTTC
few,TRBJ1-5,TRBV7-6,.,CASSLGTPGNQPQHF,TGTGCCAGCAGCTTAGGGACACCAGGCAATCAGCCCCAGCATTTT
.,TRBJ1-3,TRBV5-1,.,CASSFSRNLGNTIYF,TGCGCCAGCAGCTTTTCTCGGAACCTTGGAAACACCATATATTTT
few,TRBJ2-1,TRBV7-9,.,CASSRQFNEQFF,TGTGCCAGCAGTCGGCAGTTCAATGAGCAGTTCTTC
few,TRBJ2-2,TRBV27,.,CASSSRGTARTGELFF,TGTGCCAGCAGTTCCCGGGGGACCGCGAGGACCGGGGAGCTGTTTTTT
.,TRBJ2-3,TRBV10-3,.,CAISDRRTDTQYF,TGTGCCATCAGTGATCGCCGCACAGATACGCAGTATTTT
.,TRBJ2-2,TRBV11-2,.,CASSLVVGGVGELFF,TGTGCCAGCAGCTTAGTGGTGGGAGGAGTCGGGGAGCTGTTTTTT
.,TRBJ2-7,TRBV2,TRBD1,CASRASGGFSYEQYF,TGTGCCAGCAGGGCCTCAGGGGGATTCTCCTACGAGCAGTACTTC